This entry lists 15 T cell receptor beta chains sequenced from one sample in a study of T cell responses to AZD1222 COVID-19 vaccine. Sequencing used immunoSEQ multiplex PCR; TCRdb keeps in-frame clones, though not all of them. The table lists approximately 140,000 clones, about nine tenths of them singletons, with 5% to 5.5% in the top ten. The source material was peripheral blood, sampled on day 0 of AZD1222 vaccination. The receptors originated from an adult in good health.

This clone was counted once. At one boundary the junction diverges from the germline segment, which might be a read error. V usage is TRBV28 and J usage is TRBJ2-5; 7 bases fit TRBD1. The V gene's germline CDR1 is MDHEN and CDR2 SYDVKM. CDR3 length: 13 amino acids. For the CDR3, the DNA is TGTGCCAGCAGTTTGACAGGGCAAGGGACCCAGTACTTC. As protein: CASSLTGQGTQYF.

V is TRBV29-1 and J is TRBJ2-7; tentatively, D is TRBD1 (6 bases). The V gene lost 7 bases and the J gene lost 2 bases, with 18 bases spanning the gap. The CDR3 is 14 amino acids. Looked up from germline, CDR1 is SQVTM and CDR2 is ANQGSEA. The CDR3 sequence: CSAAQDRTAYEQYF. CDR3 in DNA: TGCAGCGCAGCACAAGACAGGACCGCCTACGAGCAGTACTTC.

J is TRBJ1-2 and V is TRBV2; 11 nucleotides align to TRBD1. CDR1 is SNHLY, CDR2 FYNNEI, per germline. The trim removed 8 bases at V and 3 bases at J, leaving 8 bases unmatched. This CDR3 is built from 15 residues. CDR3 amino acids: CASRLRDRGDYGYTF. CDR3 nucleotide sequence: TGTGCCAGCCGTCTTCGGGACAGGGGGGACTATGGCTACACCTTC.

The rearrangement uses TRBV5-5 and TRBJ2-3, with D possibly TRBD1 on 6 matching bases. In germline, CDR1 is SGHKS, CDR2 YYEKEE (reference sequence). Trimming shortened V by 1 base and J by 4 bases, and 13 bases separated the two germline ends. The CDR3 runs 15 residues. CDR3 sequence reads: CASSLMADSADTQYF. The CDR3 region has the DNA TGTGCCAGCAGCTTGATGGCGGACAGCGCAGATACGCAGTATTTT.

This chain connects TRBV30 to TRBJ2-7; possible D gene TRBD1, 6 bases. The CDR3 contains 16 residues. The germline gives CDR1 GTSNPN, CDR2 SVGIG (reference sequence). Trimming took 1 base from V and 5 from J, leaving 21 bases between them. The CDR3 reads CAWSATRAFAGDEQYF. In DNA form, the CDR3 reads TGTGCCTGGAGTGCAACCAGGGCCTTTGCAGGGGACGAGCAGTACTTC.

The chain recombines TRBV7-2 with TRBJ1-4; D gene unclear. This CDR3 has 15 residues. The germline CDR1 and CDR2 sequences are SGHTA and FQGNSA. V was pared by 6 bases and J by 0 bases, with 11 bases between. CDR3 DNA: TGTGCCAGCAGTCGATTAGTTGCAACTAATGAAAAACTGTTTTTT. Protein sequence: CASSRLVATNEKLFF.

The V gene is TRBV7-4, the J gene TRBJ2-4, with TRBD2 matching over 11 bases. The V and J ends lost 4 bases and 0 bases, in that order; junction bases with no gene match: 5. CDR3 size: 17 residues. Germline assignment: CDR1 SGHVT and CDR2 SQSDAQ. CDR3 DNA sequence: TGTGCCAGCAGCTGCGGGACTAGCGGAATAGCCAAAAACATTCAGTACTTC. Translated, it gives CASSCGTSGIAKNIQYF.

This chain joins TRBV28 and TRBJ2-3; D unresolved. The CDR3 contains 12 residues. Germline V CDR1 and CDR2: MDHEN, SYDVKM. V shed 5 bases and J shed 2 bases, with 5 bases lying between them. In DNA form, the CDR3 reads TGTGCCAGCAGTCTACTCACAGATACGCAGTATTTT. It codes for CASSLLTDTQYF.

This rearrangement joins TRBV5-5 to TRBJ2-7, with D maybe TRBD1 (5 bases). Germline CDR1 and CDR2: SGHKS and YYEKEE (reference sequence). The V and J ends lost 6 bases and 3 bases respectively, with 10 bases between them. This CDR3 contains 12 residues. The CDR3 sequence: CASTLDNYEQYF. DNA for the CDR3: TGTGCCAGCACGTTGGACAACTACGAGCAGTACTTC.

The V call is TRBV20-1, the J call TRBJ2-5, with no clear D. Per the germline V gene, CDR1 is DFQATT and CDR2 is SNEGSKA (reference sequence). The V gene lost 7 bases and the J gene lost 1 base, with 4 bases spanning the gap. This CDR3 contains 10 residues. CDR3 DNA sequence: TGCAGTGAAACCCAAGAGACCCAGTACTTC. Translating it yields CSETQETQYF.

The chain recombines TRBV6-2 or TRBV6-3 with TRBJ2-5; D is unresolved. This CDR3 is built from 15 residues. V lost 4 bases and J lost 5, with 17 bases in between. Germline CDR1 reads MNHEY; CDR2 reads SVGEGT. DNA for the CDR3: TGTGCCAGCAGTTCTAGTGCCGGTACGGTGGAGACCCAGTACTTC. Residues: CASSSSAGTVETQYF.

The J gene is TRBJ2-3, the V gene TRBV5-6; D gene uncertain. This CDR3 is built from 15 residues. Trimming left V 3 bases short and J 0 bases short, with 11 bases between. Germline assignment: CDR1 SGHDT and CDR2 YYEEEE. The CDR3 loop is CASSSPHSSTDTQYF. CDR3 nucleotide sequence: TGTGCCAGCAGCTCACCCCACTCTAGCACAGATACGCAGTATTTT.

V gene TRBV10-3 combines with J gene TRBJ1-3, with 8 nucleotides matching TRBD1. Germline values: CDR1 ENHRY, CDR2 SYGVKD. This CDR3 has 16 amino acids. Germline trimming cut 4 bases from V and 0 bases from J; bases unmatched to any gene: 5. The CDR3 DNA reads as TGTGCCATCAGTGCAGGGACAGGCAACTCTGGAAACACCATATATTTT. Protein: CAISAGTGNSGNTIYF.

The rearrangement joins TRBV19 to TRBJ2-6; D uncertain. V dropped 7 bases and J dropped 0 bases, with 16 bases sitting between them. In germline, CDR1 is LNHDA, CDR2 SQIVND (reference sequence). The CDR3 has 17 amino acids. The CDR3 DNA sequence: TGTGCCAGTAATTCCTATGGGCCCAGCTCTGGGGCCAACGTCCTGACTTTC. It is translated as CASNSYGPSSGANVLTF.

The gene calls are TRBV7-9 and TRBJ2-2; no definite D call. With 3 bases removed from V and 3 bases from J, the gap between germline ends came to 2 bases. The CDR3 totals 12 residues. In germline, CDR1 is SEHNR, CDR2 FQNEAQ (reference sequence). The chain's CDR3 is CASSFDTGELFF. The CDR3 DNA sequence: TGTGCCAGCAGCTTCGACACCGGGGAGCTGTTTTTT.